The entry below describes one TCR beta chain. The antigen is undetermined. The junction and the germline gene differ at one end; a read error may be behind it. The data stem from a study of cytomegalovirus exposure and HLA in healthy donors. Study overall: A previous analysis identified 117 million unique TCR beta sequences derived from around 200 million T cells.

Vbeta (60) and Jbeta (13) primers were used in the PCR. Generated by immunoSEQ multiplex PCR, the TCRdb table keeps only in-frame clones and is missing some. The sample has 100,000 to 150,000 clones; the top ten hold approximately 2%. CDR1 and CDR2 from the germline V gene are SSHAT and FNYEAQ (reference sequence). The CDR3 runs to 15 residues. The study, taken as a whole, reports: Among TCR beta chains of equal frequency, HLA-associated ones were more clonally expanded in a later analysis. In a later analysis, common viral pathogens appeared linked to several of the most significant clusters.

Sequencing input: PBMCs. This clonotype originated in a man aged 35 to 55 in good health and CMV-seronegative. The chain employs TRBV7-7 and TRBJ1-3; D call uncertain. The CDR3: CASSLDQSSGNTIYF. The CDR3 bases are TGTGCTAGCAGCTTAGATCAGTCCTCTGGAAACACCATATATTTT.